These 29 T cell receptor beta chains were sequenced from one sample in a study of T cell responses to AZD1222 COVID-19 vaccine. TCRdb's copy holds only in-frame clones and misses some; the assay was immunoSEQ multiplex PCR. The data show about 120,000 clones, with 75% to 90% seen just once and 3.1% held by the top ten. The source material was peripheral blood, sampled on day 0 of AZD1222 vaccination. Every receptor here comes from an adult in good health.

The genes are TRBV29-1 and TRBJ2-1; D uncertain. This CDR3 has 15 residues. V gave up 4 bases and J gave up 0 bases, with 13 bases separating them. Germline loops: CDR1 SQVTM, CDR2 ANQGSEA. The CDR3 nucleotides read TGCAGCGTTGGGACGGTCGCAAGCTCCTACAATGAGCAGTTCTTC. Its protein is CSVGTVASSYNEQFF.

The CDR3 spells CASSFNTGLDTEAFF. The CDR3 DNA reads as TGTGCCAGCAGCTTCAACACAGGGTTGGACACTGAAGCTTTCTTT. The rearrangement uses TRBV7-3 and TRBJ1-1, with D maybe TRBD1 (6 bases). CDR3 length: 15 amino acids. Germline CDR1 is SGHTA and CDR2 is FQGTGA. V was cut by 3 bases and J by 3 bases, with 14 bases left in between.

The V call is TRBV9, the J call TRBJ1-4; 8 nucleotides align to TRBD1. The CDR3 spans 15 residues. J was trimmed by 10 bases and V by 4 bases; bases with no gene match: 12. From germline, CDR1 is SGDLS and CDR2 YYNGEE. CDR3 amino acids: CASSFRDRPEGKLFF. Here the CDR3 DNA reads TGTGCCAGCAGCTTCCGGGACAGGCCCGAAGGAAAACTGTTTTTT.

The chain combines TRBV6-2 or TRBV6-3 with TRBJ2-1, with 11 bases identical to TRBD2. Trimming at V came to 6 bases and at J to 7 bases, leaving 11 bases not matched to a gene. The CDR3 length is 16 residues. Germline CDR1 reads MNHEY; CDR2 reads SVGEGT. CDR3 protein: CASSPDSGRAGNEQFF. The CDR3 DNA sequence: TGTGCCAGCAGCCCGGATAGCGGGAGGGCCGGGAATGAGCAGTTCTTC.

The chain uses TRBV24-1 and TRBJ2-7, with D maybe TRBD2 (6 bases). The CDR3 is made up of 14 amino acids. Germline V gene sequence: CDR1 KGHDR, CDR2 SFDVKD. V was clipped by 3 bases and J by 5 bases, with 13 bases between them. Here the CDR3 reads CATSDRAGRDEQYF. CDR3 nucleotides: TGTGCCACCAGTGATAGGGCGGGAAGAGACGAGCAGTACTTC.

The chain employs TRBV27 and TRBJ2-7; TRBD1 matches at 7 bases. V gave up 3 bases and J gave up 1 base; unmatched junction bases: 9. This CDR3 has 16 residues. Per the germline V gene, CDR1 is MNHEY and CDR2 is SMNVEV (reference sequence). CDR3 DNA: TGTGCCAGCAGTTTTTTAAGCACAGGGGTTTCCTACGAGCAGTACTTC. It encodes CASSFLSTGVSYEQYF.

The V and J genes are TRBV5-1 and TRBJ2-7; unclear D gene. Trimming pared 5 bases from V and 3 bases from J, leaving 9 bases between. Looked up from germline, CDR1 is SGHRS and CDR2 is YFSETQ. The length of the CDR3 is 12 residues. CDR3 in amino acids: CASRRERYEQYF. The CDR3 DNA is TGCGCCAGCAGAAGGGAACGCTACGAGCAGTACTTC. The variable domain in full, with the rest retrieved from reference TRBV5-1 and TRBJ2-7, is KAGVTQTPRYLIKTRGQQVTLSCSPISGHRSVSWYQQTPGQGLQFLFEYFSETQRNKGNFPGRFSGRQFSNSRSEMNVSTLELGDSALYLCASRRERYEQYFGPGTRLTVT.

The chain employs TRBV9 and TRBJ1-2, with D possibly TRBD1 on 5 matching bases. The V end lost 3 bases, the J end lost 8 bases, and 14 bases lay between the germline ends. The germline gives CDR1 SGDLS, CDR2 YYNGEE. This CDR3 is built from 13 residues. The CDR3 DNA reads as TGTGCCAGCAGCGCCTTGACCGGGGCCGGCTACACCTTC. Translating it yields CASSALTGAGYTF.

The rearrangement links TRBV28 to TRBJ2-7; tentatively, D is TRBD2 (5 bases). CDR3 length: 14 amino acids. CDR1 and CDR2 from the germline V gene are MDHEN and SYDVKM. Between the trimmed V and J ends, which lost 6 bases and 6 bases, there was a span of 18 bases. Here the CDR3 reads CASSGIPRGAEQYF. The CDR3 DNA sequence: TGTGCCAGCAGCGGGATTCCTCGTGGTGCCGAGCAGTACTTC.

The chain has TRBV7-9 and TRBJ2-1; perhaps TRBD1 as D (5 bases). The CDR3 covers 12 residues. V gave up 3 bases and J gave up 9 bases, with 9 bases separating them. Per germline, CDR1 SEHNR and CDR2 FQNEAQ (reference sequence). DNA of the CDR3: TGTGCCAGCAGCTTCCCGGACACTGAGCAGTTCTTC. This translates into CASSFPDTEQFF.

The rearrangement links TRBV27 to TRBJ1-5; D is unresolved. Trimming shortened V by 5 bases and J by 0 bases, and 11 bases separated the two germline ends. In germline, CDR1 is MNHEY, CDR2 SMNVEV (reference sequence). This CDR3 has 15 amino acids. The CDR3 bases are TGTGCCAGCAGTCCGGTGGGGTATAGCAATCAGCCCCAGCATTTT. Protein sequence: CASSPVGYSNQPQHF.

The genes are TRBV9 and TRBJ2-1; possible D gene TRBD1, 5 bases. The germline V and J ends were trimmed by 0 bases and 3 bases, with 7 bases remaining between them. The CDR3 extends over 14 amino acids. Germline CDR1 is SGDLS and CDR2 is YYNGEE. The CDR3 sequence is CASSVGQSYNEQFF. The CDR3 DNA is TGTGCCAGCAGCGTAGGACAGAGCTACAATGAGCAGTTCTTC.

The gene calls are TRBV12-3 or TRBV12-4 and TRBJ1-5; 7 positions match TRBD1. J was trimmed by 6 bases and V by 6 bases; bases with no gene match: 5. CDR3 length equals 13 residues. CDR3: CASRTGLAQPQHF. The CDR3 coding sequence is TGTGCCAGCAGGACAGGGTTGGCTCAGCCCCAGCATTTT.

The gene calls are TRBV3-1 (or the pseudogene TRBV3-2) and TRBJ2-5, with 11 positions matching TRBD2. In germline, CDR1 is LGHDT, CDR2 YNNKEL (reference sequence). The CDR3 is 15 amino acids. The V and J ends lost 4 bases and 5 bases, in that order; junction bases with no gene match: 6. The CDR3: CASSRELAGGETQYF. The CDR3 DNA sequence: TGTGCCAGCAGCCGAGAGCTAGCGGGAGGTGAGACCCAGTACTTC.

CDR3 DNA sequence: TGTGCCAGTAATGCAGGGAGCTTGAACACTGAAGCTTTCTTT. Its translation: CASNAGSLNTEAFF. The chain combines TRBV19 with TRBJ1-1; tentatively, D is TRBD1 (5 bases). Germline V CDR1 and CDR2: LNHDA, SQIVND (reference sequence). V was trimmed by 7 bases and J by 0 bases, leaving 12 bases between them. CDR3 size: 14 residues.

V usage is TRBV28 and J usage is TRBJ2-7, with 7 bases lining up with TRBD1. CDR3 size: 15 residues. The trim removed 6 bases at V and 5 bases at J, leaving 13 bases unmatched. Germline CDR1 and CDR2: MDHEN and SYDVKM. The CDR3: CASSRRQGLIHEQYF. The CDR3 bases are TGTGCCAGCAGCCGACGACAGGGTCTTATCCACGAGCAGTACTTC.

The chain is built from TRBV6-5 and TRBJ1-5; possibly TRBD1 for D (5 bases). CDR1 and CDR2 from the germline V gene are MNHEY and SVGAGI. V dropped 7 bases and J dropped 0 bases, with 13 bases sitting between them. This CDR3 region has 15 residues. In DNA, the CDR3 is TGTGCCAGCATTGGGACGGCCTATAGCAATCAGCCCCAGCATTTT. Its protein is CASIGTAYSNQPQHF.

The chain couples TRBV2 to TRBJ1-1, with 7 nucleotides matching TRBD1. V dropped 4 bases and J dropped 8; count of bases not matched to a gene: 10. Germline V gives CDR1 SNHLY, CDR2 FYNNEI. This CDR3 is 14 amino acids long. The CDR3 protein is CASSATTGAREAFF. The CDR3 DNA follows: TGTGCCAGCAGTGCCACTACAGGGGCTAGGGAAGCTTTCTTT.

The chain joins TRBV10-3 to TRBJ2-3; TRBD2 is a possible D gene (7 bases). CDR1 and CDR2 from the germline V gene are ENHRY and SYGVKD. The CDR3 is 14 residues long. The germline V and J ends were trimmed by 7 bases and 3 bases, with 14 bases remaining between them. CDR3 nucleotide sequence: TGTGCCATCACCTCAGGGAGGGGGACAGATACGCAGTATTTT. It translates to CAITSGRGTDTQYF.

In nucleotides, the CDR3 is TGTGCCAGCAGTGTAGGAGGAGCGGGGGTCACAGATACGCAGTATTTT. It codes for CASSVGGAGVTDTQYF. The chain recombines TRBV25-1 with TRBJ2-3, with 8 positions matching TRBD2. Germline V gives CDR1 MGHDK, CDR2 SYGVNS. With V trimmed by 4 bases and J by 2 bases, 8 bases remained unmatched. CDR3 length: 16 residues.

The chain links TRBV5-1 to TRBJ2-7; D call uncertain. CDR1 is SGHRS, CDR2 YFSETQ, per germline. The V end lost 0 bases, the J end lost 6 bases, and 10 bases lay between the germline ends. The CDR3 has 13 amino acids. The DNA for the CDR3 is TGCGCCAGCAGCTTGGACCCCGATTCCGAGCAGTACTTC. Translating gives CASSLDPDSEQYF.

The chain employs TRBV29-1 and TRBJ2-2; the D gene is possibly TRBD2 (6 bases). Germline V gene lookup returns CDR1 SQVTM and CDR2 ANQGSEA. V lost 0 bases to trimming and J lost 5 bases, with 13 bases between them. This CDR3 has 15 residues. The CDR3 region is CSVEDRGKGTGELFF. The CDR3 nucleotides are TGCAGCGTTGAAGATCGGGGGAAGGGGACCGGGGAGCTGTTTTTT.

This chain connects TRBV5-1 to TRBJ1-3, with a tentative D call TRBD1 (5 bases). This CDR3 has 14 amino acids. CDR1 SGHRS and CDR2 YFSETQ come from the germline V gene. V was pared by 4 bases and J by 9 bases, with 17 bases between. The CDR3 DNA sequence: TGCGCCAGCAGCCCTGGGTCGCATAGGGGCACCATATATTTT. Its translation: CASSPGSHRGTIYF.

The genes are TRBV19 and TRBJ2-2; the D is unclear. The CDR3 spans 12 residues. V was shortened by 9 bases and J by 4 bases, with 9 bases between the two germline ends. CDR1 and CDR2 (germline): LNHDA, SQIVND (reference sequence). The CDR3 sequence: CASSISTGELFF. Written as DNA, the CDR3 is TGTGCCAGCTCGATAAGCACCGGGGAGCTGTTTTTT.

This chain connects TRBV11-2 to TRBJ2-1; 10 bases map to TRBD2. Germline lookup yields CDR1 SGHAT and CDR2 FQNNGV. The CDR3 loop spans 15 amino acids. The V segment lost 4 bases and the J segment 9 bases; nucleotides outside the gene matches: 9. The CDR3 protein is CASSSVVAGGFEQFF. The CDR3 coding sequence is TGTGCCAGCAGCTCCGTAGTAGCGGGGGGCTTTGAGCAGTTCTTC.

The V gene is TRBV3-1 (or the pseudogene TRBV3-2), the J gene TRBJ1-2; D is uncertain. Germline CDR1 reads LGHDT; CDR2 reads YNNKEL (reference sequence). This CDR3 region has 13 residues. Deletions cut 1 base from V and 4 bases from J, with 7 bases between. The CDR3 nucleotides read TGTGCCAGCAGCCAAGGGGTAGGCTATGGCTACACCTTC. It codes for CASSQGVGYGYTF.

The V and J genes are TRBV5-1 and TRBJ2-5; perhaps D is TRBD1 or TRBD2 (5 bases each). This CDR3 region has 14 residues. Germline assignment: CDR1 SGHRS and CDR2 YFSETQ. V lost 4 bases and J 5 bases, leaving 15 bases between the germline ends. The CDR3: CASSPGPLPETQYF. The CDR3 DNA follows: TGCGCCAGCAGCCCGGGGCCCTTACCGGAGACCCAGTACTTC.

This clone appeared a single time. The chain uses TRBV3-1 (or the pseudogene TRBV3-2) and TRBJ1-1, with 9 positions matching TRBD1. Germline CDR1 and CDR2: LGHDT and YNNKEL (reference sequence). CDR3 length: 14 residues. V lost 4 bases to trimming and J lost 10 bases; unmatched junction nucleotides: 10. The CDR3 here is CASSRGAGQGSAFF. CDR3 bases: TGTGCCAGCAGCCGCGGGGCTGGACAGGGGTCAGCTTTCTTT.

This rearrangement joins TRBV18 to TRBJ1-5; a weak D match, TRBD1 (5 bases). This CDR3 contains 15 residues. The V end lost 2 bases, the J end lost 3 bases, and 11 bases lay between the germline ends. CDR1 KGHSH and CDR2 LQKENI come from the germline V gene. The CDR3 DNA reads TGTGCCAGCTCACCATCGGGGCGGGCCAATCAGCCCCAGCATTTT. This gives the protein CASSPSGRANQPQHF.